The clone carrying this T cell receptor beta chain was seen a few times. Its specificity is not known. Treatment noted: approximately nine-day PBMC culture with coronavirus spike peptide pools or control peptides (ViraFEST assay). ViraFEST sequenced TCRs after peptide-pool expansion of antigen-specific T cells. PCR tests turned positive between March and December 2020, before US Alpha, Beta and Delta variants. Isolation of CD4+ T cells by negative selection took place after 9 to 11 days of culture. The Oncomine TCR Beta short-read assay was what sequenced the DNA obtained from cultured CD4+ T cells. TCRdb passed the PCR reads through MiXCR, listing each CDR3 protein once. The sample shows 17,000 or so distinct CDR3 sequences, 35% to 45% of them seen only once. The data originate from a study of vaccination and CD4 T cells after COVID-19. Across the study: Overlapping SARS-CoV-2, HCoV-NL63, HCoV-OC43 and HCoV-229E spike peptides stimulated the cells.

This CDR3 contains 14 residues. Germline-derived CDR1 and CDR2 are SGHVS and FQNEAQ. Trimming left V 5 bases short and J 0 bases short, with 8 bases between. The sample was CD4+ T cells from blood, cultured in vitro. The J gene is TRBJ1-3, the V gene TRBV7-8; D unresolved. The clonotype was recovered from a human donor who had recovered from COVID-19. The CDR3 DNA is TGTGCCAGCAGCCGGCGGGGCTCTGGAAACACCATATATTTT. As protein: CASSRRGSGNTIYF. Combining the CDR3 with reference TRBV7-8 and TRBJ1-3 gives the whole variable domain GAGVSQSPRYKVAKRGQDVALRCDPISGHVSLFWYQQALGQGPEFLTYFQNEAQLDKSGLPSDRFFAERPEGSVSTLKIQRTQQEDSAVYLCASSRRGSGNTIYFGEGSWLTVV.